The 30 T cell receptor beta chains listed next were all sequenced from one sample in a study of PD-1 blockade in classical Hodgkin lymphoma. Time point noted: cycle 4 day 1 (C4D1), after 6 weeks of nivolumab. Exposure to brentuximab vedotin varied, and each patient had relapsed following autologous stem cell transplantation. From thawed PBMCs, CD8+ T cells were isolated by magnetic negative selection. Using immunoSEQ multiplex PCR, the repertoire was profiled, and TCRdb retains in-frame clones only, with some absent. The sample has some 8,800 clones, around 80% seen once. The material sequenced was CD8+ T cells from blood, taken before the fourth cycle of nivolumab. Receptor source: a human donor with classical Hodgkin lymphoma.

The CDR3 DNA is TGTGCCAGCAGTCCTTCGGACCAATCCTGGGGCTACACCTTC. This sequence encodes CASSPSDQSWGYTF. This rearrangement joins TRBV27 to TRBJ1-2; D is ambiguous. Germline V CDR1 and CDR2: MNHEY, SMNVEV (reference sequence). V lost 5 bases and J lost 8, with 18 bases in between. The CDR3 length is 14 residues.

V usage is TRBV7-9 and J usage is TRBJ1-1, with D maybe TRBD1 (6 bases). The germline V gene has CDR1 SEHNR and CDR2 FQNEAQ (reference sequence). V was pared by 5 bases and J by 3 bases, with 19 bases between. This CDR3 has 16 amino acids. CDR3 sequence reads: CASSHHPRTEDTEAFF. Here the CDR3 DNA reads TGTGCCAGCAGCCATCACCCCCGGACAGAGGACACTGAAGCTTTCTTT.

The rearrangement uses TRBV6-1 and TRBJ1-1, with D possibly TRBD1 on 5 matching bases. CDR1 is MNHNS, CDR2 SASEGT, per germline. The CDR3 spans 15 residues. V shed 5 bases and J shed 4 bases, with 17 bases lying between them. CDR3 loop: CASSSRDGPSTEAFF. CDR3 nucleotide sequence: TGTGCCAGCAGTTCCCGGGACGGCCCCTCCACTGAAGCTTTCTTT.

The chain joins TRBV4-1 to TRBJ1-2; D gene unclear. This CDR3 has 14 amino acids. V was shortened by 0 bases and J by 14 bases, with 19 bases between the two germline ends. The germline V gene has CDR1 MGHRA and CDR2 YSYEKL. Here the CDR3 DNA reads TGCGCCAGCAGCCAAGATCCCGGGGAAGCTAAGGAAACCTTC. Translated: CASSQDPGEAKETF.

This clone was counted a few times. This chain joins TRBV7-9 and TRBJ2-7; D perhaps matches TRBD2 (5 bases). CDR3 length: 13 amino acids. V dropped 4 bases and J dropped 4 bases, with 11 bases sitting between them. Germline lookup yields CDR1 SEHNR and CDR2 FQNEAQ (reference sequence). CDR3 region: CASSWAPGYEQYF. CDR3 coding DNA: TGTGCCAGCAGCTGGGCCCCGGGGTACGAGCAGTACTTC.

A single count supports this clone. V gene TRBV5-8 combines with J gene TRBJ2-3; D assignment may be TRBD1 or TRBD2 (5 bases each). The CDR3 consists of 15 residues. The V gene lost 4 bases and the J gene lost 7 bases, with 19 bases spanning the gap. Germline V gene data show CDR1 as SGHTS and CDR2 as YDEGEE. For the CDR3, the DNA is TGTGCCAGCAGCCTCGGGGCCGCAGGAGTACATACGCAGTATTTT. Translation: CASSLGAAGVHTQYF. Filled out from reference TRBV5-8 and TRBJ2-3, the complete variable domain reads EAGVTQSPTHLIKTRGQQATLRCSPISGHTSVYWYQQALGLGLQFLLWYDEGEERNRGNFPPRFSGRQFPNYSSELNVNALELEDSALYLCASSLGAAGVHTQYFGPGTRLTVL.

This chain connects TRBV5-8 to TRBJ2-7; D is perhaps TRBD2 (6 bases). Germline V gene lookup returns CDR1 SGHTS and CDR2 YDEGEE. This CDR3 contains 15 residues. Deletions cut 0 bases from V and 3 bases from J, with 13 bases between. CDR3 sequence: CASSLVGGSNYEQYF. CDR3 in DNA: TGTGCCAGCAGCTTGGTTGGGGGGTCGAACTACGAGCAGTACTTC.

As for this clone: This CDR3 is also generated by other DNA sequences in the sample. The chain joins TRBV7-3 to TRBJ2-7; D is unresolved. Germline CDR1 is SGHTA and CDR2 is FQGTGA. CDR3 length: 14 amino acids. Deletions cut 2 bases from V and 2 bases from J, with 10 bases between. DNA of the CDR3: TGTGCCAGCAGCTTACTATCCGGGCCCTACGAGCAGTACTTC. Translated, it gives CASSLLSGPYEQYF.

The chain uses TRBV7-3 and TRBJ2-3; TRBD1 matches 11 bases. The CDR3 runs 17 residues. The junction had 9 bases not matched to a gene; V was cut back by 5 bases and J by 2 bases. CDR1 is SGHTA, CDR2 FQGTGA, per germline. This CDR3 reads CASSDRDRGAPTDTQYF. For the CDR3, the DNA is TGTGCCAGCAGCGATCGGGACAGGGGGGCACCCACAGATACGCAGTATTTT. The full variable domain, in which reference TRBV7-3 and TRBJ2-3 provide the parts outside the CDR3, is GAGVSQTPSNKVTEKGKYVELRCDPISGHTALYWYRQSLGQGPEFLIYFQGTGAADDSGLPNDRFFAVRPEGSVSTLKIQRTERGDSAVYLCASSDRDRGAPTDTQYFGPGTRLTVL.

The count of this clone is one. This chain connects TRBV6-5 to TRBJ2-2, with a weak D call TRBD1 (5 bases). CDR1 and CDR2 (germline): MNHEY, SVGAGI. V was clipped by 4 bases and J by 0 bases, with 12 bases between them. The CDR3 covers 16 residues. The CDR3 region has the DNA TGTGCCAGCAGTTTCCGCCCGACAGCGAACACCGGGGAGCTGTTTTTT. Its protein product is CASSFRPTANTGELFF.

Notes on this clone: The same CDR3 arises from other DNA sequences in this sample as well. The chain combines TRBV15 with TRBJ1-5; D is undetermined. The V end lost 0 bases, the J end lost 4 bases, and 1 base lay between the germline ends. The CDR3 totals 12 residues. Germline V CDR1 and CDR2: LNHNV, YYDKDF (reference sequence). The CDR3 coding sequence is TGTGCCACCAGCAGAGAAAATCAGCCCCAGCATTTT. It specifies CATSRENQPQHF. The whole variable domain, remainder taken from reference TRBV15 and TRBJ1-5, is DAMVIQNPRYQVTQFGKPVTLSCSQTLNHNVMYWYQQKSSQAPKLLFHYYDKDFNNEADTPDNFQSRRPNTSFCFLDIRSPGLGDTAMYLCATSRENQPQHFGDGTRLSIL.

The count of this clone is one. The chain employs TRBV5-1 and TRBJ2-1; no clear D. CDR3 size: 14 residues. Germline assignment: CDR1 SGHRS and CDR2 YFSETQ. Trimming cost V 0 bases and J 2 bases, with 6 bases left between them. DNA of the CDR3: TGCGCCAGCAGCTTGGGTCGTACCTACAATGAGCAGTTCTTC. Encoded protein: CASSLGRTYNEQFF.

The chain carries TRBV7-6 and TRBJ2-7; D is ambiguous. In germline, CDR1 is SGHVS, CDR2 FNYEAQ. Trimming pared 3 bases from V and 2 bases from J, leaving 11 bases between. CDR3 length: 14 residues. The CDR3 nucleotides are TGTGCCAGCAGCTTTACGGATGGGACCTACGAGCAGTACTTC. Residues: CASSFTDGTYEQYF.

The chain carries TRBV28 and TRBJ1-2, with D possibly TRBD1 on 5 matching bases. This CDR3 contains 14 residues. Trimming cost V 8 bases and J 3 bases, with 16 bases left between them. Germline-derived CDR1 and CDR2 are MDHEN and SYDVKM. CDR3 bases: TGTGCCAGCCTGGAACTCAGGGCGTACTATGGCTACACCTTC. This sequence encodes CASLELRAYYGYTF.

The rearrangement joins TRBV7-6 to TRBJ1-5; no firm D call. CDR1 is SGHVS, CDR2 FNYEAQ, per germline. V lost 3 bases, J lost 1 base, and 4 bases lay in between. This CDR3 region has 13 residues. The CDR3 region has the DNA TGTGCCAGCAGCTTCGGAAGCAATCAGCCCCAGCATTTT. This translates into CASSFGSNQPQHF. The variable domain in full, with the rest retrieved from reference TRBV7-6 and TRBJ1-5, is GAGVSQSPRYKVTKRGQDVALRCDPISGHVSLYWYRQALGQGPEFLTYFNYEAQQDKSGLPNDRFSAERPEGSISTLTIQRTEQRDSAMYRCASSFGSNQPQHFGDGTRLSIL.

The chain is built from TRBV10-2 and TRBJ1-1, with D uncertain. Trimming removed 10 bases from V and 1 base from J, with 10 bases in between. The length of the CDR3 is 12 residues. Germline lookup yields CDR1 WSHSY and CDR2 SAAADI. This CDR3 reads CATGWTNTEAFF. CDR3 in DNA: TGCGCCACCGGATGGACGAACACTGAAGCTTTCTTT.

The chain employs TRBV10-2 and TRBJ1-2; no clear D gene. Germline assignment: CDR1 WSHSY and CDR2 SAAADI. Trimming cost V 4 bases and J 2 bases, with 5 bases left between them. There are 12 residues in the CDR3. For the CDR3, the DNA is TGCGCCAGCAGTGTTCGGAACTATGGCTACACCTTC. This translates into CASSVRNYGYTF.

V gene TRBV9 combines with J gene TRBJ2-2; D is perhaps TRBD1 (6 bases). This CDR3 contains 14 residues. Germline CDR1 is SGDLS and CDR2 is YYNGEE. V was clipped by 0 bases and J by 6 bases, with 9 bases between them. CDR3 in DNA: TGTGCCAGCAGCGTAGGGGGGCGAGCCGGGGAGCTGTTTTTT. It is translated as CASSVGGRAGELFF. The entire variable domain, with the rest obtained from reference TRBV9 and TRBJ2-2, is as follows: DSGVTQTPKHLITATGQRVTLRCSPRSGDLSVYWYQQSLDQGLQFLIQYYNGEERAKGNILERFSAQQFPDLHSELNLSSLELGDSALYFCASSVGGRAGELFFGEGSRLTVL.

Regarding this clone: An end of the junction differs from the germline gene, which may be a read error. The J gene is TRBJ1-6, the V gene TRBV4-1, with 9 positions matching TRBD1. The CDR3 covers 15 residues. CDR1 MGHRA and CDR2 YSYEKL come from the germline V gene. DNA for the CDR3: TGCGCCAGCAGCCCCCCGGGACAGGGTAATGCACCCCTCCACTTT. Amino acid sequence: CASSPPGQGNAPLHF.

This clone appeared a few times. This chain joins TRBV7-9 and TRBJ2-7; no reliable D call. CDR3 length: 13 residues. In germline, CDR1 is SEHNR, CDR2 FQNEAQ (reference sequence). V shed 5 bases and J shed 3 bases, with 11 bases lying between them. The CDR3 loop is CASSPTGFYEQYF. The CDR3 DNA follows: TGTGCCAGCAGCCCGACCGGGTTCTACGAGCAGTACTTC.

This clone has a single count. V and J are TRBV7-9 and TRBJ2-3; D is possibly TRBD2 (7 bases). The CDR3 totals 16 residues. Deletions cut 1 base from V and 0 bases from J, with 11 bases between. Germline V lookup: CDR1 SEHNR, CDR2 FQNEAQ (reference sequence). DNA for the CDR3: TGTGCCAGCAGCTTAGAGGGGGGGCCGAGCACAGATACGCAGTATTTT. This encodes CASSLEGGPSTDTQYF.

This clone appeared a few times. The V gene is TRBV19, the J gene TRBJ1-1; D might be TRBD1 (5 bases). The CDR3 totals 13 residues. The germline V gene has CDR1 LNHDA and CDR2 SQIVND (reference sequence). With 4 bases removed from V and 11 bases from J, the gap between germline ends came to 17 bases. CDR3 in amino acids: CASSTAGLSDAFF. CDR3 sequence (DNA): TGTGCCAGTAGTACTGCAGGGCTTTCGGACGCTTTCTTT.

The V gene is TRBV27, the J gene TRBJ2-2; tentative D call: TRBD2 (7 bases). CDR1 is MNHEY, CDR2 SMNVEV, per germline (reference sequence). The CDR3 covers 12 residues. With 8 bases removed from V and 7 bases from J, the gap between germline ends came to 11 bases. The CDR3 spells CASRGAVGELFF. DNA for the CDR3: TGTGCCAGCCGGGGGGCAGTCGGGGAGCTGTTTTTT.

The chain recombines TRBV29-1 with TRBJ2-1; no clear D. V lost 4 bases to trimming and J lost 4 bases, with 14 bases between them. The CDR3 consists of 14 residues. In germline, CDR1 is SQVTM, CDR2 ANQGSEA. CDR3 bases: TGCAGCGTTGCTTACAATATACTTTACAATGAGCAGTTCTTC. It is translated as CSVAYNILYNEQFF.

In its sample, this clone was seen a few times. The chain carries TRBV27 and TRBJ2-2, with TRBD2 as a possible D gene (6 bases). Trimming left V 3 bases short and J 0 bases short, with 11 bases between. CDR3 length equals 16 residues. The germline V gene encodes CDR1 MNHEY and CDR2 SMNVEV (reference sequence). The CDR3 sequence: CASSLGRSTNTGELFF. The CDR3 DNA follows: TGTGCCAGCAGTTTGGGGAGGAGCACGAACACCGGGGAGCTGTTTTTT.

The gene calls are TRBV7-9 and TRBJ1-3; the D gene is possibly TRBD1 (5 bases). Germline V lookup: CDR1 SEHNR, CDR2 FQNEAQ (reference sequence). Trimming cost V 10 bases and J 9 bases, with 10 bases left between them. The CDR3 extends over 10 amino acids. CDR3 DNA: TGTGCCACGGGGGGTGGCACCATATATTTT. It translates to CATGGGTIYF.

This chain links TRBV4-1 with TRBJ2-7, with 7 bases lining up with TRBD1. Unmatched junction bases numbered 8, after V lost 4 bases and J lost 5 bases. This CDR3 has 14 amino acids. The germline gives CDR1 MGHRA, CDR2 YSYEKL. CDR3 nucleotide sequence: TGCGCCAGCAGCCCCAAGGAAGGGGGCGACGAGCAGTACTTC. It encodes CASSPKEGGDEQYF.

Sample share makes this clone large (0.1 to 1%). This sequence joins TRBV29-1 and TRBJ2-7; D might be TRBD2 (6 bases). V was cut by 4 bases and J by 6 bases, with 13 bases left in between. The CDR3 length is 12 residues. Per the germline V gene, CDR1 is SQVTM and CDR2 is ANQGSEA. CDR3 sequence: CSVAGGEAEQYF. The DNA of the CDR3 is TGCAGCGTTGCCGGCGGGGAAGCCGAGCAGTACTTC.

The chain carries TRBV11-2 and TRBJ2-2; 8 nucleotides match TRBD1. The CDR3 is made up of 16 amino acids. Unmatched junction bases numbered 4, after V lost 1 base and J lost 3 bases. Germline V gives CDR1 SGHAT, CDR2 FQNNGV. The CDR3 sequence: CASSLVDRADTGELFF. The CDR3 DNA is TGTGCCAGCAGCTTAGTGGACAGGGCGGACACCGGGGAGCTGTTTTTT.

The rearrangement joins TRBV2 to TRBJ1-5; weak D call: TRBD1 (5 bases). This CDR3 is 16 amino acids long. The V gene's germline CDR1 is SNHLY and CDR2 FYNNEI. Trimming left V 4 bases short and J 0 bases short, with 13 bases between. CDR3 sequence (DNA): TGTGCCAGCAGTGTATTGACAGACTATAGCAATCAGCCCCAGCATTTT. This encodes CASSVLTDYSNQPQHF. Supplemented by reference TRBV2 and TRBJ1-5, the full variable domain reads EPEVTQTPSHQVTQMGQEVILRCVPISNHLYFYWYRQILGQKVEFLVSFYNNEISEKSEIFDDQFSVERPDGSNFTLKIRSTKLEDSAMYFCASSVLTDYSNQPQHFGDGTRLSIL.